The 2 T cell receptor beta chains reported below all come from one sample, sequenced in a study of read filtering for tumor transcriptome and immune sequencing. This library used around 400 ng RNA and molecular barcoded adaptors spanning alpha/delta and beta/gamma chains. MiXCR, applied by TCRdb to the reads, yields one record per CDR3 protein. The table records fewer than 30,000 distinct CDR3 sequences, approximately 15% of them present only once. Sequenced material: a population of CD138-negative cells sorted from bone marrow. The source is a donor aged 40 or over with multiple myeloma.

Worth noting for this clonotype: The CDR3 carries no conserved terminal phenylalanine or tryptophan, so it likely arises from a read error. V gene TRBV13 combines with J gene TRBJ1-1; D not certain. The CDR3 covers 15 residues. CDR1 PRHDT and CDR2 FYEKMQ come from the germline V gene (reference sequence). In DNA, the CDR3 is TGTGCCAGCAGCTTAGGCCGAAGGGTGAACGCTGAAGCTTTCTCT. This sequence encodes CASSLGRRVNAEAFS.

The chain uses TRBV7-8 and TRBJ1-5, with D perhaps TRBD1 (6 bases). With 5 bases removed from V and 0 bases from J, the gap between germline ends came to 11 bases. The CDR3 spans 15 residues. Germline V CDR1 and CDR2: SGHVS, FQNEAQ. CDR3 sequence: CASSRGTYSNQPQHF. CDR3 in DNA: TGTGCCAGCAGCCGCGGGACATATAGCAATCAGCCCCAGCATTTT.